In its sample, the clone carrying this T cell receptor (beta chain) was seen many times. The authors amplified TCR beta CDR3 regions from RNA transcripts. HTBI-primed first-round RT-PCR preceded second-round multiplex PCR. MiXCR, run by TCRdb on the multiplex PCR reads, gives a single entry per CDR3 protein. The sample lists 300,000 to 400,000 distinct CDR3 sequences, roughly 15% seen once, with 12% in the top ten. This record belongs to a study of Graves' ophthalmopathy and Graves' hyperthyroidism. PBMCs stemmed from around 9.1 ml of fresh peripheral blood. The CDR3 spans 17 residues. V lost 5 bases, J lost 2 bases, and 11 bases stayed unmatched. The germline gives CDR1 LNHDA, CDR2 SQIVND (reference sequence).

The chain uses TRBV19 and TRBJ2-7; 11 positions agree with TRBD2. The sequence was obtained from an adult man with Graves' ophthalmopathy. What was sequenced was peripheral blood. Here the CDR3 DNA reads TGTGCCAGTAGTCCTGTAGCGGGAGGGCCCTCGACCTACGAGCAGTACTTC. Its translation: CASSPVAGGPSTYEQYF. The complete variable domain, with remaining parts taken from reference TRBV19 and TRBJ2-7, reads DGGITQSPKYLFRKEGQNVTLSCEQNLNHDAMYWYRQDPGQGLRLIYYSQIVNDFQKGDIAEGYSVSREKKESFPLTVTSAQKNPTAFYLCASSPVAGGPSTYEQYFGPGTRLTVT.